Given below is one T cell receptor beta chain in context. What it recognizes is unknown. The PCR employed 60 Vbeta primers together with 13 Jbeta primers. Data came from immunoSEQ multiplex PCR; TCRdb stores just in-frame clones and leaves some out. In the table there are some 140,000 clones, roughly three quarters of which are singletons. The data were obtained in a study of cytomegalovirus exposure and HLA in healthy donors. Notes on the study in general: Rare sequences made up most TCRs, while some public TCRs were found in many donors. Reportedly, TCR beta sequences accurately predicted HLA-A and HLA-B alleles in most subjects.

The receptor was derived from a man between 40 and 49 years old in good health and CMV-seronegative. The sequenced sample consisted of PBMCs.

The CDR3, as DNA: TGTGCCAGTAGTATAGTCCAGGGAATAGATACGCAGTATTTT. The encoded protein is CASSIVQGIDTQYF. The J gene is TRBJ2-3, the V gene TRBV19, with D perhaps TRBD1 (5 bases). The CDR3 extends over 14 amino acids. V was shortened by 1 base and J by 5 bases, with 10 bases between the two germline ends. CDR1 is LNHDA, CDR2 SQIVND, per germline (reference sequence).